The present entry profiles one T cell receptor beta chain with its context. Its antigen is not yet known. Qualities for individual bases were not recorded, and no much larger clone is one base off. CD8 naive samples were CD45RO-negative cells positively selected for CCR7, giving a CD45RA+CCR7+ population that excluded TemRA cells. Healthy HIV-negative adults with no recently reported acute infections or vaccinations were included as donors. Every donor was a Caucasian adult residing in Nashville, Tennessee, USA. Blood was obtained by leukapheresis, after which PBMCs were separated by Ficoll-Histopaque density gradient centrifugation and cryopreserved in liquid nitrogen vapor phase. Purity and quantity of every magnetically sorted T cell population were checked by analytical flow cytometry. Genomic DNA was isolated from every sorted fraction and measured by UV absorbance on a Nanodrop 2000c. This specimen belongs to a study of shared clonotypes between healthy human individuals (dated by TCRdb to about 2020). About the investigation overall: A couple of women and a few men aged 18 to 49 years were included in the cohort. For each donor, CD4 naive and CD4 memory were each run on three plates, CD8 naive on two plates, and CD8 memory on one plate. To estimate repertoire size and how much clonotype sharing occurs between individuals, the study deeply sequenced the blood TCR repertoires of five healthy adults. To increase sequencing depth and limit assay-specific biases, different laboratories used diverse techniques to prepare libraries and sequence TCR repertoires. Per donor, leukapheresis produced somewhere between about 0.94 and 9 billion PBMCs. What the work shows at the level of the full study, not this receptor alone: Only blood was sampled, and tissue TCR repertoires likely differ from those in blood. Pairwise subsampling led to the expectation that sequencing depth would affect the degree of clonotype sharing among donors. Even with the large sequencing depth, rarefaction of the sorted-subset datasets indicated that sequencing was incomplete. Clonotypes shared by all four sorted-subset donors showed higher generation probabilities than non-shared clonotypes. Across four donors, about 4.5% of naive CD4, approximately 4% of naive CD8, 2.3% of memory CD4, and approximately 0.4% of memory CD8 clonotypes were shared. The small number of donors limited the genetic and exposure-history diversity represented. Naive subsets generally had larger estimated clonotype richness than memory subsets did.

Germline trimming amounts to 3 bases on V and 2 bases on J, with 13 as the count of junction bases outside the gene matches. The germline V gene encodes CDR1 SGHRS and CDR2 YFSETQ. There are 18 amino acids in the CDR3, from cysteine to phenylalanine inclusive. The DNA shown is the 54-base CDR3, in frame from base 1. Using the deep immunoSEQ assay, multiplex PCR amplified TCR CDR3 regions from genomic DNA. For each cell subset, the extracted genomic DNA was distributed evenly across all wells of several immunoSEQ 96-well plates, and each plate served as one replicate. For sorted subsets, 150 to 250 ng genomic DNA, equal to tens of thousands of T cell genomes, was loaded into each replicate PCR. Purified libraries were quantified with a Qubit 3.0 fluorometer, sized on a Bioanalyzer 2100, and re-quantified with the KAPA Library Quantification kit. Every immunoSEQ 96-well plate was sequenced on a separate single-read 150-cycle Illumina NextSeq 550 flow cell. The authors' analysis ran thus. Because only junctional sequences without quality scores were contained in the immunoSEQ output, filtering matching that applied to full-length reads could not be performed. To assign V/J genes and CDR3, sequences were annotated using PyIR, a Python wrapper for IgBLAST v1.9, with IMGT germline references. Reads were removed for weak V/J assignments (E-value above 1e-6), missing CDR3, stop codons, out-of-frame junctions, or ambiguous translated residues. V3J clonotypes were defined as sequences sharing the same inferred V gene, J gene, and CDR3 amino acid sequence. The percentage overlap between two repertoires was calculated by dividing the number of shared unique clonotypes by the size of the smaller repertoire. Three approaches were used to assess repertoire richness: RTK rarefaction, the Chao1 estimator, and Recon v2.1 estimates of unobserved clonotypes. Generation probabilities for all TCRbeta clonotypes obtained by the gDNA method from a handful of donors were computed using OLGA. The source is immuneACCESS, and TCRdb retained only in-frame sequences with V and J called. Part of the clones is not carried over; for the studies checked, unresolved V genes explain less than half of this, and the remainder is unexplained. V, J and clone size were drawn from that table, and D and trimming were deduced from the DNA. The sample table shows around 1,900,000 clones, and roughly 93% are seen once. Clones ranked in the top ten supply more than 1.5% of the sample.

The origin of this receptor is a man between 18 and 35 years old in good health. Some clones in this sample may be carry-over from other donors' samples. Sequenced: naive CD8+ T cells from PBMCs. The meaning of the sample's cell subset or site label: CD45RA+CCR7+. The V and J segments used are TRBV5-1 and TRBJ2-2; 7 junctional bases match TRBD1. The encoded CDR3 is CASSSVILRGLNTGELFF. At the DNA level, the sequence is TGCGCCAGCAGCTCGGTTATTTTGAGGGGGCTTAACACCGGGGAGCTGTTTTTT.